The entry below describes one T cell receptor (beta chain). As yet, its antigen is unknown. This specimen belongs to a study of blood T cells in healthy people across ages. Study as a whole: Template switching picked up about one barcoded beta molecule for each two T cells. Study results and limitations: It was the long-lived donors that had more naive CD4+ cells and higher diversity than aged donors.

The authors ran a second PCR of 7 to 11 cycles using a sample-barcoded 5' primer and a J-beta primer mix. Through a template-switch adaptor with 12 random nucleotides, each cDNA molecule received a tag. TCRdb redid the calling of the 5' RACE reads with MiXCR, one entry per CDR3 protein. Of some 1,800,000 distinct CDR3 sequences in the sample, about two fifths are singletons; the top ten hold more than 20%. V shed 0 bases and J shed 8 bases, with 12 bases lying between them. Germline values: CDR1 SGDLS, CDR2 YYNGEE. This CDR3 is 15 amino acids long. The J gene is TRBJ1-6, the V gene TRBV9; D gene ambiguous. The TCR comes from a human donor in good health. Sequenced material: blood. The CDR3 sequence is CASSVGRQSDSPLHF. In nucleotides, the CDR3 is TGTGCCAGCAGCGTAGGACGGCAGTCCGATTCACCCCTCCACTTT. Complete variable domain (other parts from reference TRBV9 and TRBJ1-6): DSGVTQTPKHLITATGQRVTLRCSPRSGDLSVYWYQQSLDQGLQFLIQYYNGEERAKGNILERFSAQQFPDLHSELNLSSLELGDSALYFCASSVGRQSDSPLHFGNGTRLTVT.